This T cell receptor (beta chain) was sequenced for a study of identical twins. Germline CDR1 reads DFQATT; CDR2 reads SNEGSKA (reference sequence). The V end was cut by 3 bases, the J end by 0 bases, with 6 bases between. The CDR3 is made up of 13 amino acids. Study-level results: Zero-insertion results could be subject to partial confounding by invariant MAIT and iNKT cells.

In regard to this clonotype: Its cognate antigen is unknown.

The authors used template switching to add a universal primer site and gave cDNA unique molecular identifiers. TCRdb fed the 5' RACE reads into MiXCR, producing one record per CDR3 protein. This sample has about 570,000 distinct CDR3 sequences, with over 8.5% found just once. The data were also submitted as part of a second study, on yellow fever vaccine responses in identical twins.

The material sequenced was PBMCs. This receptor was taken from a woman aged 18 to 35 in good health. V and J are TRBV20-1 and TRBJ2-1, with D unresolved. The CDR3 protein is CSASVSSYNEQFF. CDR3 bases: TGCAGTGCTAGTGTAAGCTCCTACAATGAGCAGTTCTTC.